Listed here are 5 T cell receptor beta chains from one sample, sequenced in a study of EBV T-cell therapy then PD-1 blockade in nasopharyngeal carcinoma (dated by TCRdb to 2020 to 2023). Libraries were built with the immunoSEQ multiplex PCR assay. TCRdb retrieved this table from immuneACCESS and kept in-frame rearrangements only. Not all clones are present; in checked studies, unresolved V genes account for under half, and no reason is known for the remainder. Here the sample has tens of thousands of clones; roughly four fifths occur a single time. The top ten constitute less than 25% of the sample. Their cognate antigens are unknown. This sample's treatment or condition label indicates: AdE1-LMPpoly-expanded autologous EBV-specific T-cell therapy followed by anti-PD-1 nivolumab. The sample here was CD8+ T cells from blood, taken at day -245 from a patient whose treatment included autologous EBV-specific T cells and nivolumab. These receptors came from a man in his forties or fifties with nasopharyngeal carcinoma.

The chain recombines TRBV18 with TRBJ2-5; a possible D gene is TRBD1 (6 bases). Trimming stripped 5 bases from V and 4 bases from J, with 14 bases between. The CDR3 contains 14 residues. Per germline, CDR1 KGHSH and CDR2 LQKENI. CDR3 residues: CASSSTGYGETQYF. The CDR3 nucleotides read TGTGCCAGCTCATCCACAGGGTACGGAGAGACCCAGTACTTC.

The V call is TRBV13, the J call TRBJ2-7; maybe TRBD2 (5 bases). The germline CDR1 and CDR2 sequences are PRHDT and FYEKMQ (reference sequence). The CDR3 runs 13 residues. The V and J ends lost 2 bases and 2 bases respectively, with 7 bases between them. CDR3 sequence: CASSLTGTYEQYF. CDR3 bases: TGTGCCAGCAGCTTAACCGGGACCTACGAGCAGTACTTC.

CDR3 loop: CASSPNRYTGELFF. The CDR3 DNA reads TGTGCCAGCAGCCCTAACAGGTACACCGGGGAGCTGTTTTTT. This chain connects TRBV3-1 (or the pseudogene TRBV3-2) to TRBJ2-2, with a tentative D call TRBD1 (5 bases). The germline V gene has CDR1 LGHDT and CDR2 YNNKEL (reference sequence). The CDR3 loop spans 14 amino acids. The V end was cut by 4 bases, the J end by 3 bases, with 9 bases between.

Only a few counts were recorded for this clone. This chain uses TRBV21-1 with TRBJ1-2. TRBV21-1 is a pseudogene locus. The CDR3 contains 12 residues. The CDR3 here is CASSKQPYGYTF. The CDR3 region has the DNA TGTGCCAGCAGCAAACAGCCCTATGGCTACACCTTC.

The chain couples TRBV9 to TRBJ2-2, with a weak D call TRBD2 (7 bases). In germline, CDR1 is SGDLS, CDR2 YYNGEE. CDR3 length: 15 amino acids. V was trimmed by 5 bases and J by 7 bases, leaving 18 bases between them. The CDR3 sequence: CASSAVGGLGGELFF. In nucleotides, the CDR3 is TGTGCCAGCAGTGCAGTGGGGGGGCTAGGCGGGGAGCTGTTTTTT.